The rows below give T cell receptor beta chains drawn from one sample of a study of monozygotic twins with inflammatory bowel disease. From the 5' RACE reads, TCRdb lists one entry per CDR3 protein and no DNA. The sample table includes 300,000 to 400,000 distinct CDR3 sequences. The specimen was blood. These receptors were taken from a human donor with ulcerative colitis or Crohn's disease, or a healthy co-twin of an affected twin (not recorded which). CDR3s include the opening cysteine and the closing phenylalanine or tryptophan.

V gene	J gene	CDR3 protein
TRBV7-2	TRBJ2-7	CASSLATTLAGGYEQYF
TRBV27	TRBJ2-2	CASSLLSRANTGELFF
TRBV7-9	TRBJ1-2	CASSLSDRNGYTF
TRBV3-1	TRBJ2-3	CASSQDQSETGDTQYF
TRBV19	TRBJ2-7	CASSPKSLGTGYEQYF
TRBV5-4	TRBJ2-2	CASRPGGGVAGELFF
TRBV20-1	TRBJ2-7	CSARFPGQTFYEQYF
TRBV2	TRBJ2-5	CASSERETQYF
TRBV5-5	TRBJ1-2	CASSLSWAPNYGYTF
TRBV14	TRBJ2-5	CASSQDPSGVPQETQYF
TRBV20-1	TRBJ2-5	CSATNPTSGTQYF
TRBV5-1	TRBJ1-5	CASSLGSGDQPQHF
TRBV3-1	TRBJ2-5	CASPNGRQGNRGARTFRETQYF
TRBV5-4	TRBJ1-1	CASNRGEGTEAFF
TRBV20-1	TRBJ2-7	CSASHPGDWSPSEQYF
TRBV20-1	TRBJ1-4	CSAGDRDQKLFF
TRBV4-3	TRBJ2-3	CVSSQEGGGSDTQYF
TRBV4-2	TRBJ2-2	CASRKPGQGDVGELFF
TRBV7-9	TRBJ2-7	CASSVGQGVEQYF
TRBV18	TRBJ2-1	CASSPPGQGVANEQFF
TRBV7-3	TRBJ2-7	CASSLGGRKYEQYF
TRBV29-1	TRBJ2-5	CSGGTLQETQYF
TRBV18	TRBJ2-7	CASSPLGRTGVSYEQYF
TRBV19	TRBJ1-2	CASTDRSYGYTF
TRBV20-1	TRBJ1-2	CSARVDEGVDGYTF
TRBV5-6	TRBJ2-2	CASSWSSGELFF
TRBV5-6	TRBJ1-2	CASRRTGLNYGYTF
TRBV7-9	TRBJ1-1	CASRHPDMNTEAFF
TRBV29-1	TRBJ1-5	CSVGDSNQPQHF
TRBV7-2	TRBJ2-1	CASSLRGRGAYNEQFF
TRBV4-1	TRBJ2-7	CASSQAGQGIYEQYF
TRBV25-1	TRBJ2-7	CASSEFGNYEQYF
TRBV28	TRBJ2-6	CASSLWGSGANVLTF
TRBV18	TRBJ1-1	CASSPPTGPSTEAFF
TRBV4-1	TRBJ1-1	CASNLGGATEAFF
TRBV5-1	TRBJ1-6	CASSVIPGQSNSPLHF
TRBV5-4	TRBJ2-4	CASSLERGQGNIQYF
TRBV7-3	TRBJ2-7	CASSSPGTGTETYEQYF
TRBV12-3/TRBV12-4	TRBJ2-7	CASSLAAAGGTEQYF
TRBV24-1	TRBJ2-1	CATSDPTTDYNEQFF
TRBV11-2	TRBJ2-3	CASSSTSGGEKDTQYF
TRBV5-1	TRBJ1-3	CASSFQTGTGNTIYF
TRBV5-1	TRBJ2-3	CASSLNFDTQYF
TRBV2	TRBJ2-7	CASTKAGGPFEQYF
TRBV5-1	TRBJ2-2	CASSLDRDRVIPNTGELFF